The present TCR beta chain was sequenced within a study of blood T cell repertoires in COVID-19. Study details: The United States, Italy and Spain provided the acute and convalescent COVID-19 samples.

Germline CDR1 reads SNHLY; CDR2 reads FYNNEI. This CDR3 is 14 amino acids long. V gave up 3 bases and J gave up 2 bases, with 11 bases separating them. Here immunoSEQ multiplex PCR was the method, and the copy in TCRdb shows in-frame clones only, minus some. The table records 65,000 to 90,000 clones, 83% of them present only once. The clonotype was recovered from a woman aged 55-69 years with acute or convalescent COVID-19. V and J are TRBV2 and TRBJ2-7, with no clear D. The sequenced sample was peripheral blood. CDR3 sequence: CASSEGTLAYEQYF. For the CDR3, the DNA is TGTGCCAGCAGTGAGGGCACCCTCGCCTACGAGCAGTACTTC.